Listed below are T cell receptor beta chains from one sample, sequenced in a study of early stage breast cancer tumors. The data were produced by immunoSEQ multiplex PCR, yet TCRdb's version contains in-frame clones alone and is incomplete. The sample includes tens of thousands of clones, under 95% of them seen just once. The specimen sequenced was blood. These receptors originate from a person between 65 and 79 years old with breast cancer. The CDR3 runs from the conserved cysteine through the conserved F or W. Not every row has a clone size; where given, it reads once, few, many or a size class.

clone size: NA; V gene: TRBV6-5; CDR3 protein: CASSHDQRLYNEQFF
clone size: NA; V gene: TRBV13; CDR3 protein: CASSSGPTTDTQYF
clone size: NA; V gene: TRBV4-3; CDR3 protein: CASSPGDSGGADTGELFF
clone size: NA; V gene: TRBV30; CDR3 protein: CAWDRQGTDTIYF
clone size: NA; V gene: TRBV7-8; CDR3 protein: CASGTGINTEAFF
clone size: NA; V gene: TRBV27; CDR3 protein: CASSLLPAGNTIYF
clone size: NA; V gene: TRBV9; CDR3 protein: CASSVGSVGGEKLFF
clone size: NA; V gene: TRBV19; CDR3 protein: CASRKQGADTEAFF
clone size: NA; V gene: TRBV28; CDR3 protein: CASSLVGTGDEKLFF
clone size: NA; V gene: TRBV5-4; CDR3 protein: CASSLGETGGGYTF
clone size: NA; V gene: TRBV19; CDR3 protein: CASKQVDYGYTF
clone size: NA; V gene: TRBV4-3; CDR3 protein: CASSPGDRQETQYF
clone size: few; V gene: TRBV11-3; CDR3 protein: CASSFRVNTEAFF
clone size: NA; V gene: TRBV15; CDR3 protein: CATSRDLGARTDTQYF
clone size: few; V gene: TRBV6-1; CDR3 protein: CASSDPQGGYGYTF
clone size: NA; V gene: TRBV5-5; CDR3 protein: CASSHPPGLAGNIQYF
clone size: NA; V gene: TRBV4-2; CDR3 protein: CASSQSGGGQETQYF
clone size: NA; V gene: TRBV2; CDR3 protein: CASIIDARQGASGYTF
clone size: NA; V gene: TRBV5-1; CDR3 protein: CASSLSGTSYNEQFF
clone size: NA; V gene: TRBV18; CDR3 protein: CASSPPSKAYGYTF
clone size: NA; V gene: TRBV18; CDR3 protein: CASTRTGGTYEQYF
clone size: NA; V gene: TRBV6-1; CDR3 protein: CAGGQGITGELFF
clone size: NA; V gene: TRBV7-2; CDR3 protein: CASSPRGWGDAGYTF